The T cell receptor beta chain under discussion was sequenced for a study of CD8 T cells in Susac syndrome. As for the study in general: Intravenous immunoglobulin alone or corticosteroids were being given to patients with Susac syndrome at blood draw, unless they were therapy-naive.

V shed 0 bases and J shed 7 bases, with 13 bases lying between them. CDR3 length: 14 amino acids. The germline CDR1 and CDR2 sequences are SGDLS and YYNGEE. The authors reverse transcribed 0.5 to 1 ug RNA with random hexamers. Coverage of TCR beta CDR3 amplification by immunoSEQ multiplex PCR extended to 54 Vbeta and 13 Jbeta. MiXCR was run by TCRdb on the immunoSEQ multiplex PCR reads, yielding one entry per CDR3 protein. The profile shows roughly 150,000 distinct CDR3 sequences, under 97% of them singletons. TEMRA cells underwent FACS enrichment and CD8+ and CD4+ T cells underwent negative isolation.

The sample was CD4+ T cells from PBMCs. The TCR was taken from a human donor with Susac syndrome. The chain uses TRBV9 and TRBJ1-2, with D tentatively TRBD1 (5 bases). CDR3 region: CASSVVEGLGGYTF. In DNA, the CDR3 is TGTGCCAGCAGCGTAGTAGAGGGGCTTGGTGGCTACACCTTC.